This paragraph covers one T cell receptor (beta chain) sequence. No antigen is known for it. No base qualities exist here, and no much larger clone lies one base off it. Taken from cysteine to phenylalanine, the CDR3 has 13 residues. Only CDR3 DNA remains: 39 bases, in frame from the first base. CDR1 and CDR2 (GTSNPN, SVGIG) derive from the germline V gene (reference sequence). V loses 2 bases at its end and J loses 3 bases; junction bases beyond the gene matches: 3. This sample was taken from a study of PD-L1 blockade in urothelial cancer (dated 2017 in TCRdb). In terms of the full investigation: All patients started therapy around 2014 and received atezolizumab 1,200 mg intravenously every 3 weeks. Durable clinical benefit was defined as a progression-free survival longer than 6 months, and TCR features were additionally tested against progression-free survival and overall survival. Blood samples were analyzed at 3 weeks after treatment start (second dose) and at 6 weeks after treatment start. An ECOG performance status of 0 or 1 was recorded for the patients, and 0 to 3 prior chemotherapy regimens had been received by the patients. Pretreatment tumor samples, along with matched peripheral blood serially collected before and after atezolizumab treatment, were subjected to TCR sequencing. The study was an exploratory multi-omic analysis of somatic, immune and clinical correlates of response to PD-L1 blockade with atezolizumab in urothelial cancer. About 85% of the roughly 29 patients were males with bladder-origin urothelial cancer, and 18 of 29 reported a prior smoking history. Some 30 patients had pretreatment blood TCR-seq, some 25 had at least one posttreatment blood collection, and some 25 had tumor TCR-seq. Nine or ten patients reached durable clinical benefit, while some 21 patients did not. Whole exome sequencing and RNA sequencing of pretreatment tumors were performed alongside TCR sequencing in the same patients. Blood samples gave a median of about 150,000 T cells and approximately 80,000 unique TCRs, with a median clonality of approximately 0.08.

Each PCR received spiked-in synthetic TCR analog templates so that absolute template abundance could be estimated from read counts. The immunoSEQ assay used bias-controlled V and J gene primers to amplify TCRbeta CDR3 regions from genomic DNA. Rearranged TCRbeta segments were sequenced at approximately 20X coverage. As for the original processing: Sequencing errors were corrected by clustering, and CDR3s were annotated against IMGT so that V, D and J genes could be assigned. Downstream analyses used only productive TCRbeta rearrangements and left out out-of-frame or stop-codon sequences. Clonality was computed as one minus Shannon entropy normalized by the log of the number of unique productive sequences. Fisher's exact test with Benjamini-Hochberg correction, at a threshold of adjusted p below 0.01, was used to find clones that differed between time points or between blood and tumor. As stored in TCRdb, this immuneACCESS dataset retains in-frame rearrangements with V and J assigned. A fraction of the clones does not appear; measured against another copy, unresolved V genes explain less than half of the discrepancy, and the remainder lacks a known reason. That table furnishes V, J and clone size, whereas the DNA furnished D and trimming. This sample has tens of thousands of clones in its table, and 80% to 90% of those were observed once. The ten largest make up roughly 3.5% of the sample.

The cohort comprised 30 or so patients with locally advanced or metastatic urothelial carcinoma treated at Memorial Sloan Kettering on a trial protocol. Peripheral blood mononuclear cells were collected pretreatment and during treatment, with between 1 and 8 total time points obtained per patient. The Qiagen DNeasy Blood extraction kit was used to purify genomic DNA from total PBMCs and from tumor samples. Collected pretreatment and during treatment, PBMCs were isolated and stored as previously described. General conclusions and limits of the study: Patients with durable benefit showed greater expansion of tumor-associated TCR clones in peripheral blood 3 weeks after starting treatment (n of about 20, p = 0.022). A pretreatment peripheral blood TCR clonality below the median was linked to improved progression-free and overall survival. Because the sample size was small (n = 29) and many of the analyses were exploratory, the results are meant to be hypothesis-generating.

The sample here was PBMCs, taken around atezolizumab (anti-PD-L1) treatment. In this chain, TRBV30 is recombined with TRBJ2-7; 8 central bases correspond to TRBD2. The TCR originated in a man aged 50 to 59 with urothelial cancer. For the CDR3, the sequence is CAWSRRGVYEQYF. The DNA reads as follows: TGTGCCTGGAGTCGGCGGGGGGTCTACGAGCAGTACTTC.